The clone carrying this T cell receptor (beta chain) has more than one count but fewer than ten. Antigen: not known. These data are taken from a study of T cell responses to AZD1222 COVID-19 vaccine. Profiled with immunoSEQ multiplex PCR; TCRdb holds only in-frame clones, not every one. In the table there are around 92,000 clones, over 75% of which are singletons. Points from the study as a whole: Spike-specific TCR breadth and depth went up after people got two AZD1222 doses. At baseline, seropositivity was found in only six or seven AZD1222 recipients. In a largely white British group with more females than males, clonal diversity was possibly underestimated.

This CDR3 has 16 amino acids. Germline V lookup: CDR1 SGHRS, CDR2 YFSETQ. V lost 0 bases to trimming and J lost 5 bases; unmatched junction nucleotides: 8. The chain combines TRBV5-1 with TRBJ2-7; 10 bases align to TRBD1. The source of this sequence is an adult in good health. The specimen comprised peripheral blood, sampled on day 0 of AZD1222 vaccination. Here the CDR3 reads CASSLAGTGVPDEQYF. As DNA, the CDR3 is TGCGCCAGCAGCTTGGCCGGGACAGGGGTCCCTGACGAGCAGTACTTC.